This T cell receptor (beta chain) was found in a study of T cell repertoires and HLA-DP antigens. Overall study: In vitro CD4+ alloreactivity was against HeLa-presented HLA-DP.

This clone is a singleton in its sample. The antigen remains unidentified. Data came from immunoSEQ multiplex PCR; TCRdb stores just in-frame clones and leaves some out. The table includes 65,000 to 90,000 clones, around 77% detected once. The CDR3 consists of 16 residues. Germline V CDR1 and CDR2: SGDLS, YYNGEE. The trim removed 4 bases at V and 4 bases at J, leaving 6 bases unmatched. Negative selection yielded untouched CD4+ T cells of average about 98% purity. CD4+ T cells were isolated untouched, about 98% pure. This receptor was obtained from a man between 60 and 75 years old in good health and CMV-seronegative. The gene calls are TRBV9 and TRBJ1-6, with TRBD1 identical over 9 bases. The sequencing sample was made of CD4+ T cells from PBMCs. CDR3 sequence reads: CASSMTGTGYNSPLHF. Here the CDR3 DNA reads TGTGCCAGCAGCATGACCGGGACAGGGTATAATTCACCCCTCCACTTT.